Listed below are T cell receptor beta chains from one sample, sequenced in a study of T cell changes during pregnancy in multiple sclerosis. Sequenced by immunoSEQ multiplex PCR; TCRdb stores in-frame clones only, minus some. The sample contains about 77,000 clones, about 88% of which appear only once. The input for sequencing was peripheral blood, taken before pregnancy. The source of these receptors is a female donor with multiple sclerosis, enrolled in a pregnancy study. Each CDR3 is given with its conserved first and last residue. The D gene is left open where the match is weak. A row's size may be missing; if present it is once, few, many or a size class.

v_gene	abundance	len	d_gene	j_gene	CDR3nt	CDR3aa
TRBV4-3	-	16	TRBD1	TRBJ1-5	TGCGCCAGCAGCCCGACAGGGGGAGGGAGCAATCAGCCCCAGCATTTT	CASSPTGGGSNQPQHF
TRBV18	-	15	-	TRBJ1-1	TGTGCCAGCTCAGATCCGGAGAACTTGAACACTGAAGCTTTCTTT	CASSDPENLNTEAFF
TRBV5-1	-	12	-	TRBJ2-5	TGCGCCAGCAGCTTGGCCAGGGAGACCCAGTACTTC	CASSLARETQYF
TRBV5-6	-	14	-	TRBJ2-3	TGTGCCAGCAGCATTGGACTAAGGGCAGATACGCAGTATTTT	CASSIGLRADTQYF
TRBV6-6	-	14	TRBD2	TRBJ2-1	TGTGCCAGCAGTCTCCCGGGGGGACTTGACGAGCAGTTCTTC	CASSLPGGLDEQFF
TRBV18	-	14	TRBD1	TRBJ1-4	TGTGCCAGCTCACTCGGGACAGGAGGTGAAAAACTGTTTTTT	CASSLGTGGEKLFF
TRBV7-2	few	13	-	TRBJ1-1	TGTGCCAGCAGCTTACGGAGGGGCACTGAAGCTTTCTTT	CASSLRRGTEAFF
TRBV4-3	-	14	-	TRBJ1-2	TGCGCCAGCAGCCAAGATCCAGGCCGCTATGGCTACACCTTC	CASSQDPGRYGYTF
TRBV7-2	-	14	TRBD1	TRBJ1-5	TGTGCCAGCAGCTTAGCAGGGGGCGATCAGCCCCAGCATTTT	CASSLAGGDQPQHF
TRBV13	-	12	-	TRBJ2-7	TGTGCCAGCAGCGCCGGACAGTACGAGCAGTACTTC	CASSAGQYEQYF
TRBV28	-	12	-	TRBJ2-2	TGTGCCAGCAGTTTCTTGACCGGGGAGCTGTTTTTT	CASSFLTGELFF
TRBV6-5	-	13	-	TRBJ1-1	TGTGCCAGCAGTTACCTGACGGGGAGGCAAGCTTTCTTT	CASSYLTGRQAFF
TRBV18	few	15	-	TRBJ2-1	TGTGCCAGCTCACCGACGGAGATAGGATACAATGAGCAGTTCTTC	CASSPTEIGYNEQFF
TRBV6-1	-	14	TRBD1	TRBJ1-1	TGTGCCAGCACCATAGGGACAGGCGACACTGAAGCTTTCTTT	CASTIGTGDTEAFF
TRBV6-5	few	15	TRBD1	TRBJ1-2	TGTGCCAGCAGTTACAGGGGGCTAGATAACTATGGCTACACCTTC	CASSYRGLDNYGYTF
TRBV5-1	-	15	-	TRBJ1-2	TGCGCCAGCAGCTTCATGACAGGCAGAAACTATGGCTACACCTTC	CASSFMTGRNYGYTF
TRBV4-1	-	15	-	TRBJ2-2	TGCGCCAGCAGCCAAGATGGCCTAGCCGCGGGGGAGCTGTTTTTT	CASSQDGLAAGELFF
TRBV7-2	-	18	-	TRBJ2-2	TGTGCCAGCAGCTTCAGGGGGGGTTTGGGACTAGGGTCCGGGGAGCTGTTTTTT	CASSFRGGLGLGSGELFF
TRBV13	-	18	-	TRBJ1-6	TGTGCCAGCAGCTTAGCCATGGGGGTGGGGACTTCAATTTCACCCCTCCACTTT	CASSLAMGVGTSISPLHF
TRBV5-1	-	14	TRBD1	TRBJ2-7	TGCGCCAGCAGCTTGGAGGGACAGACCTACGAGCAGTACTTC	CASSLEGQTYEQYF
TRBV2	-	14	TRBD1	TRBJ1-1	TGTGCCAGCAGTGAAGGACAGGGGAACACTGAAGCTTTCTTT	CASSEGQGNTEAFF
TRBV7-3	-	17	-	TRBJ2-3	TGTGCCAGCAGCTTAGGGTCGTATAGGGGTAGCACAGATACGCAGTATTTT	CASSLGSYRGSTDTQYF
TRBV10-1	-	17	TRBD2	TRBJ2-1	TGCGCCAGCAGTGCGGTGATAGCGGGGGGGGCGAGAAATGAGCAGTTCTTC	CASSAVIAGGARNEQFF
TRBV29-1	-	12	-	TRBJ1-1	TGCAGCATGCTGGAAGGGGGCACTGAAGCTTTCTTT	CSMLEGGTEAFF
TRBV6-6	-	15	TRBD1	TRBJ1-5	TGTGCCAGCAGTTCCGGACAGGGATTGGATCAGCCCCAGCATTTT	CASSSGQGLDQPQHF
TRBV5-6	-	14	-	TRBJ2-5	TGTGCCAGCAGCTTGTTCCAGGGCCGGGAGACCCAGTACTTC	CASSLFQGRETQYF
TRBV6-6	-	15	-	TRBJ2-2	TGTGCCAGCAGTTTCTTAGTATCGGGCACCGGGGAGCTGTTTTTT	CASSFLVSGTGELFF
TRBV4-3	-	16	TRBD1	TRBJ1-3	TGCGCCAGCAGCCCCCAGACAGGGTGGTCTGGAAACACCATATATTTT	CASSPQTGWSGNTIYF
TRBV11-2	-	12	-	TRBJ2-7	TGTGCCAGCAGCCGACAGTCCTACGAGCAGTACTTC	CASSRQSYEQYF
TRBV7-2	-	16	TRBD1	TRBJ2-1	TGTGCCAGCAGCTTATGGGGTAGGGACAGATACAATGAGCAGTTCTTC	CASSLWGRDRYNEQFF
TRBV4-3	-	17	-	TRBJ1-6	TGCGCCAGCAGCCAAGTGTTAGATAGCTCCTATAATTCACCCCTCCACTTT	CASSQVLDSSYNSPLHF
TRBV6-4	-	14	TRBD2	TRBJ2-3	TGTGCCAGCAGTGCCCTAGCGGGGGCAGATACGCAGTATTTT	CASSALAGADTQYF
TRBV2	-	13	-	TRBJ2-7	TGTGCCAGCAGTGAATATCGGGGGAGTGAGCAGTACTTC	CASSEYRGSEQYF
TRBV5-6	once	13	-	TRBJ2-7	TGTGCCAGCAGCTACGGGAGCTCCTACGAGCAGTACTTC	CASSYGSSYEQYF
TRBV6-5	-	16	-	TRBJ1-3	TGTGCCAGCAGTTACGGGCGTTTCAGCTCTGGAAACACCATATATTTT	CASSYGRFSSGNTIYF
TRBV9	once	13	-	TRBJ1-1	TGTGCCAGCAGCGTTAAGGGAGGCACTGAAGCTTTCTTT	CASSVKGGTEAFF
TRBV4-3	-	17	TRBD2	TRBJ2-3	TGCGCCAGCAGCCAGTCCGTCGTAGCGGGGGGCACAGATACGCAGTATTTT	CASSQSVVAGGTDTQYF
TRBV5-1	-	14	-	TRBJ1-2	TGCGCCAACAGCTTGGTGTCCCCGGTTGAAAGCTACACCTTC	CANSLVSPVESYTF
TRBV7-3	-	18	TRBD2	TRBJ2-3	TGTGCCAGCAGCTTAACGGGACTAGCGGGGGGTTACACAGATACGCAGTATTTT	CASSLTGLAGGYTDTQYF
TRBV30	-	13	-	TRBJ1-2	TGTGCCTGGAGTAGAAGCGGCTACCATGGCTACACCTTC	CAWSRSGYHGYTF
TRBV6-1	-	13	-	TRBJ1-6	TGTGCCAGCACCAGGGACAATAATTCACCCCTCCACTTT	CASTRDNNSPLHF
TRBV29-1	-	12	TRBD2	TRBJ2-7	TGCAGCGTTGAACGGGAGGCGGGCGAGCAGTACTTC	CSVEREAGEQYF
TRBV2	-	16	-	TRBJ2-3	TGTGCCAGCCGACGCGACCCGGGACAATGGGCAGATACGCAGTATTTT	CASRRDPGQWADTQYF
TRBV9	-	16	TRBD1	TRBJ1-2	TGTGCCAGCAGCGTAGCTACTAGTGGGACAGGGAGTGGCTACACCTTC	CASSVATSGTGSGYTF
TRBV2	-	16	TRBD2	TRBJ2-3	TGTGCCAGCAAACTAGCGGGGATTACTAGCACAGATACGCAGTATTTT	CASKLAGITSTDTQYF
TRBV12-5	few	12	-	TRBJ1-5	TGTGCTAGTGGCTTTCAGAATCAGCCCCAGCATTTT	CASGFQNQPQHF
TRBV7-2	-	17	-	TRBJ2-3	-	CASSLVFWQSSTDTQYF
TRBV5-1	-	16	TRBD1	TRBJ2-3	TGCGCCAGCAGCTCGCCGGACAGGGGTGGCGCAGATACGCAGTATTTT	CASSSPDRGGADTQYF
TRBV9	-	13	TRBD1	TRBJ1-2	TGTGCCAGCAACCCCGGGACAGGCTATGGCTACACCTTC	CASNPGTGYGYTF
TRBV7-3	-	13	TRBD2	TRBJ2-5	TGTGCCAGCAGCTTAAGGGGGGGAGAGACCCAGTACTTC	CASSLRGGETQYF
TRBV5-4	-	15	-	TRBJ1-2	TGTGCCAGCAGCGCTGCGTTGACGGGAAACTATGGCTACACCTTC	CASSAALTGNYGYTF
TRBV7-9	once	14	-	TRBJ2-7	TGTGCCAGCAGCTTAGTAGGCAGGGCCCACGAGCAGTACTTC	CASSLVGRAHEQYF
TRBV12-5	-	15	-	TRBJ2-1	TGTGCTAGTGGTTTGCCCCCTAGCGAGTACAATGAGCAGTTCTTC	CASGLPPSEYNEQFF
TRBV4-1	-	17	TRBD2	TRBJ2-5	TGCGCCAGCAGCCGATATGGCCTAGCGGGCCCCAGAGAGACCCAGTACTTC	CASSRYGLAGPRETQYF
TRBV13	once	19	TRBD1	TRBJ2-1	TGTGCCAGCAGCTTAATTGGTGGCGGACAGGAGACTTCCTACAATGAGCAGTTCTTC	CASSLIGGGQETSYNEQFF